This T cell receptor beta chain was captured by sequencing in a study of shared clonotypes between healthy human individuals. Whole-study results and caveats: Roughly 5% was the fraction of naive CD4 clonotypes found shared across a few donors. It was anticipated that sequencing depth would influence how many clonotypes donors shared.

It was CD45RO-negative cells, positively selected for CCR7, that made up naive CD8 cells, with terminally differentiated effector memory CD45RA+ cells excluded. The run depth of the assay was deep. TCRdb's table, derived via immunoSEQ multiplex PCR, lists solely in-frame clones and lacks some. Here the sample spans about 2 million clones, about 94% being singletons. The germline gives CDR1 MNHNS, CDR2 SASEGT. The CDR3 has 13 amino acids. Trimming removed 5 bases at V and 4 bases at J, with 12 bases between. To note about this clone: Its specificity is not known.

This receptor was obtained from a man aged 18 to 29 in good health. The chain has TRBV6-1 and TRBJ2-7; D tentatively reads TRBD1 or TRBD2 (5 bases each). Sequencing input: naive CD8+ T cells sorted from blood. The CDR3 here is CASSPRDAYEQYF. CDR3 bases: TGTGCCAGCAGTCCCCGGGACGCATACGAGCAGTACTTC.